Listed below are T cell receptor beta chains from one sample, sequenced in a study of monozygotic twins with inflammatory bowel disease. TCRdb reanalyzed the 5' RACE reads, giving one entry per CDR3 protein sequence and no DNA. With approximately 160,000 distinct CDR3 sequences in the sample, the ten largest clones hold under 3.5%. The sequencing sample was made of blood. The receptor source for this set is a human donor with ulcerative colitis or Crohn's disease, or a healthy co-twin of an affected twin (not recorded which). CDR3s include the opening cysteine and the closing phenylalanine or tryptophan. Each record gives: V gene, J gene, CDR3 protein.

V: TRBV14
J: TRBJ2-7
CDR3: CASSWGGDEQYF

V: TRBV19
J: TRBJ1-2
CDR3: CASNPQGPYGYTF

V: TRBV18
J: TRBJ1-1
CDR3: CASSPFRTGGVNTEAFF

V: TRBV20-1
J: TRBJ2-1
CDR3: CSARLLAGLDEQFF

V: TRBV28
J: TRBJ2-7
CDR3: CASNGAGKSYEQYF

V: TRBV11-3
J: TRBJ2-3
CDR3: CASSLPPGGPVDF

V: TRBV28
J: TRBJ1-5
CDR3: CASRTGGDQPQHF

V: TRBV24-1
J: TRBJ2-5
CDR3: CATSSTSGSLGETQYF

V: TRBV7-3
J: TRBJ2-3
CDR3: CASSARGTDTQYF

V: TRBV12-3/TRBV12-4
J: TRBJ1-2
CDR3: CASSFQAGSGYGYTF

V: TRBV15
J: TRBJ1-2
CDR3: CATSREGDPSGGDGYTF

V: TRBV5-6
J: TRBJ2-7
CDR3: CASSPPPGGLYEQYF

V: TRBV25-1
J: TRBJ1-2
CDR3: CASSWGRWITEGYTF

V: TRBV6-2/TRBV6-3
J: TRBJ2-2
CDR3: CASIDRGRGNTGELFF

V: TRBV6-5
J: TRBJ2-7
CDR3: CASSYLDRGIYEQYF

V: TRBV11-3
J: TRBJ2-6
CDR3: CASSGTGSGANVLTF

V: TRBV20-1
J: TRBJ2-7
CDR3: CSARYLGLAGDLIIF

V: TRBV3-1
J: TRBJ1-4
CDR3: CASSPPGQGGEKLFF

V: TRBV7-9
J: TRBJ1-4
CDR3: CASSSGPMGEKLFF

V: TRBV4-1
J: TRBJ2-3
CDR3: CASSQGSGRADTQYF

V: TRBV3-1
J: TRBJ2-7
CDR3: CASSQGQGYEQYF

V: TRBV12-3/TRBV12-4
J: TRBJ1-2
CDR3: CASSHQTGVYGYTF

V: TRBV2
J: TRBJ2-4
CDR3: CASSERTWNIQYF